This T cell receptor (beta chain) stems from a study of monozygotic twins with inflammatory bowel disease. This CDR3 region has 15 residues. Germline V gene lookup returns CDR1 KGHDR and CDR2 SFDVKD. UMIs with a 6-nucleotide sample barcode were added by template switching. TCRdb reanalyzed the 5' RACE reads, giving one entry per CDR3 protein sequence and no DNA. The sample data list approximately 400,000 distinct CDR3 sequences. As concerns this clonotype: What it binds is unknown.

General observations from the study: Healthy co-twins had higher TCRbeta inverse Simpson diversity than their IBD twins. Distinct T cell subtypes could not be told apart. Fewer shared clonotypes with others were found in IBD patients than in healthy twins, especially with disease activity.

Sequenced material: blood. V is TRBV24-1 and J is TRBJ2-3; without DNA, the TCRdb call of TRBD2 cannot be checked. The source is a human donor with ulcerative colitis or Crohn's disease, or a healthy co-twin of an affected twin (not recorded which). The CDR3 protein is CATSDLAGAPDTQYF.